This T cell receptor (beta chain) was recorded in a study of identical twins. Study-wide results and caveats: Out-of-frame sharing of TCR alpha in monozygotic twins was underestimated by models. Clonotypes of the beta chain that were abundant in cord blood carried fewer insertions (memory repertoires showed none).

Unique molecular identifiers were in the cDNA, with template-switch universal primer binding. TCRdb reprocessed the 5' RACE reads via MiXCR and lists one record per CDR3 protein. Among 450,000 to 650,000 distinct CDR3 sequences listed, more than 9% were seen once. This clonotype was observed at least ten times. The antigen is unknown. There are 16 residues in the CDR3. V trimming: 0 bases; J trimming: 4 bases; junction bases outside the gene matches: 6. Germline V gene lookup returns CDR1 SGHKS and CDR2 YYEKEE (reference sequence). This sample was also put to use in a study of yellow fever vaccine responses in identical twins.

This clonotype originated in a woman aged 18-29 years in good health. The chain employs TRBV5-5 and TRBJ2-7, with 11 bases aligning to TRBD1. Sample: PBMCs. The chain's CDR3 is CASSLGLGQGVYEQYF. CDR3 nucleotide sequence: TGTGCCAGCAGCTTGGGCCTGGGACAGGGGGTTTACGAGCAGTACTTC.